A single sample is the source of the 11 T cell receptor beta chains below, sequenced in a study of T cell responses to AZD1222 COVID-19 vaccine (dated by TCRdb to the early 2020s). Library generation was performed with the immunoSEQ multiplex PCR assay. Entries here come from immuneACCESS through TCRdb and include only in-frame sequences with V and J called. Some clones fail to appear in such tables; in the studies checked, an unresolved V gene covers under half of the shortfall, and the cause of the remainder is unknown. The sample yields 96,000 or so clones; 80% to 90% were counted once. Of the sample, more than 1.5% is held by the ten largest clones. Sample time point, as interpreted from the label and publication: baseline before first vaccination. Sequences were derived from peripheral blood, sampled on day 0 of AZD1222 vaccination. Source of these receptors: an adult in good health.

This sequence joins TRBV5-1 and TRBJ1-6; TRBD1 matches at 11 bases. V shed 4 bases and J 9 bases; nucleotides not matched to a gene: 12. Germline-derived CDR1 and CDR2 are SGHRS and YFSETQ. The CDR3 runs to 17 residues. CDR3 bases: TGCGCCAGCAGCCTACATCCCGGGGACAGGGGGATTTCACCCCTCCACTTT. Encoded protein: CASSLHPGDRGISPLHF.

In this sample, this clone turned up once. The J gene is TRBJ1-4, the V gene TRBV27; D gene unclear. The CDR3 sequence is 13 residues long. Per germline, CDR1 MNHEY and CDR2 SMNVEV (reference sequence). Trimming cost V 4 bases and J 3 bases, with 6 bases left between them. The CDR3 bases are TGTGCCAGCAGTTGGCAGTCTAATGAAAAACTGTTTTTT. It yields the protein CASSWQSNEKLFF. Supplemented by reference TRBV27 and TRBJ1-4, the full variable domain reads EAQVTQNPRYLITVTGKKLTVTCSQNMNHEYMSWYRQDPGLGLRQIYYSMNVEVTDKGDVPEGYKVSRKEKRNFPLILESPSPNQTSLYFCASSWQSNEKLFFGSGTQLSVL.

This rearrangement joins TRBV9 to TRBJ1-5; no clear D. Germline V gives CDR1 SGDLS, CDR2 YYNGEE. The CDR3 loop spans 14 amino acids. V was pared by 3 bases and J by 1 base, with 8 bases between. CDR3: CASSAVDSNQPQHF. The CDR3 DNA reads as TGTGCCAGCAGCGCTGTGGACAGCAATCAGCCCCAGCATTTT.

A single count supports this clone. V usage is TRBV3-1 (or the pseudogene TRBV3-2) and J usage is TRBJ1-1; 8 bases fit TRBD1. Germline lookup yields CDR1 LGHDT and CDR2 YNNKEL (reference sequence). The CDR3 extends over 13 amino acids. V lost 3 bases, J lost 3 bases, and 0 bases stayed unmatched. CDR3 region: CASSQTGDTEAFF. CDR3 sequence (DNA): TGTGCCAGCAGCCAGACAGGGGACACTGAAGCTTTCTTT.

The CDR3 bases are TGTGCCAGCAGCTGGACAGAACAGGAGACCCAGTACTTC. It encodes CASSWTEQETQYF. This chain links TRBV5-6 with TRBJ2-5; D might be TRBD1 (6 bases). V dropped 3 bases and J dropped 5 bases, with 11 bases sitting between them. Germline V gene lookup returns CDR1 SGHDT and CDR2 YYEEEE. The CDR3 length is 13 residues.

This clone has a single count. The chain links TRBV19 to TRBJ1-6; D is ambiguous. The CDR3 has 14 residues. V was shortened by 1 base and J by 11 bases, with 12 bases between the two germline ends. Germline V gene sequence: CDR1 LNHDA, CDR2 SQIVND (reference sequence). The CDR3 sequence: CASSIAGGPAPLHF. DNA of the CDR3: TGTGCCAGTAGTATAGCTGGAGGGCCAGCACCCCTCCACTTT.

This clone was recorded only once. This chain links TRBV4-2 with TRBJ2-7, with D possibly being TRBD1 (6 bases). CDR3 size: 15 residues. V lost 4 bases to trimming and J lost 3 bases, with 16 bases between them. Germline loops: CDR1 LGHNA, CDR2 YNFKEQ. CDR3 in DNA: TGTGCCAGCAGCCCGTCCCGGACAGACTTCTACGAGCAGTACTTC. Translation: CASSPSRTDFYEQYF.

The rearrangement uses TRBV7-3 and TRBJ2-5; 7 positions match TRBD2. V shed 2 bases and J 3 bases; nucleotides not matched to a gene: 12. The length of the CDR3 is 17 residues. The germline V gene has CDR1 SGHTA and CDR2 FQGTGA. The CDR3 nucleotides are TGTGCCAGCAGCTTAGACGGGCCGGGGGGAACCAAAGAGACCCAGTACTTC. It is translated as CASSLDGPGGTKETQYF. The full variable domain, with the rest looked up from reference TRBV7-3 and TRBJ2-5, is GAGVSQTPSNKVTEKGKYVELRCDPISGHTALYWYRQSLGQGPEFLIYFQGTGAADDSGLPNDRFFAVRPEGSVSTLKIQRTERGDSAVYLCASSLDGPGGTKETQYFGPGTRLLVL.

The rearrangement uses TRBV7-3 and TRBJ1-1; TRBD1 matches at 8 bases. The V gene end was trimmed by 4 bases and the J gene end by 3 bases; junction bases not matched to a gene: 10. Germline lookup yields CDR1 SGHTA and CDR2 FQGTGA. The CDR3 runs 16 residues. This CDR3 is CASSSWAGGPDTEAFF. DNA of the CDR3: TGTGCCAGCAGCTCTTGGGCAGGGGGCCCGGACACTGAAGCTTTCTTT.

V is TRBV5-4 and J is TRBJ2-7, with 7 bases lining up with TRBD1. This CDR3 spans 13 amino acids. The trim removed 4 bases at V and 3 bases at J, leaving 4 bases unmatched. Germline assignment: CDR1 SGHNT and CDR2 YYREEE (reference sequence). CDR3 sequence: CASSLGTDYEQYF. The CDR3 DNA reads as TGTGCCAGCAGCCTAGGGACAGACTACGAGCAGTACTTC. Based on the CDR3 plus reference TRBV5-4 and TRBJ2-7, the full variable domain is ETGVTQSPTHLIKTRGQQVTLRCSSQSGHNTVSWYQQALGQGPQFIFQYYREEENGRGNFPPRFSGLQFPNYSSELNVNALELDDSALYLCASSLGTDYEQYFGPGTRLTVT.

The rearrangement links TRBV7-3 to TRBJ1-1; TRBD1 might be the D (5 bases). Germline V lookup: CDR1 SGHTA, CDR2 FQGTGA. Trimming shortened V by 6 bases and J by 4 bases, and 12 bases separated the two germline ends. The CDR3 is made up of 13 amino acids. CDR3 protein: CASRPGGSTEAFF. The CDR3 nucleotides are TGTGCCAGCAGACCGGGGGGAAGCACTGAAGCTTTCTTT.